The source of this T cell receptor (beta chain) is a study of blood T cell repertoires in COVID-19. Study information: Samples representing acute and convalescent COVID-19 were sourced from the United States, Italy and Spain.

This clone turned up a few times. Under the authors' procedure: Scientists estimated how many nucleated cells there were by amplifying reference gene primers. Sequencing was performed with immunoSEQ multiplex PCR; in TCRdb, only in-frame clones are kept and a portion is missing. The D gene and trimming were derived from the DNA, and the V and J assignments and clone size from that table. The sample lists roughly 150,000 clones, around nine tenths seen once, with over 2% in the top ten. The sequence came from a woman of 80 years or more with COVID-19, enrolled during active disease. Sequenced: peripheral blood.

The CDR3 nucleotides read TGTGCCAGCAGCTTAAATACCGGGGTGTGGGCGGATAACACCGGGGAGCTGTTTTTT. Translation: CASSLNTGVWADNTGELFF. V usage is TRBV11-2 and J usage is TRBJ2-2; D might be TRBD2 (5 bases). The V and J ends lost 2 bases and 2 bases respectively, with 21 bases between them. The CDR3 loop spans 19 amino acids. CDR1 is SGHAT and CDR2 is FQNNGV in the germline V gene.